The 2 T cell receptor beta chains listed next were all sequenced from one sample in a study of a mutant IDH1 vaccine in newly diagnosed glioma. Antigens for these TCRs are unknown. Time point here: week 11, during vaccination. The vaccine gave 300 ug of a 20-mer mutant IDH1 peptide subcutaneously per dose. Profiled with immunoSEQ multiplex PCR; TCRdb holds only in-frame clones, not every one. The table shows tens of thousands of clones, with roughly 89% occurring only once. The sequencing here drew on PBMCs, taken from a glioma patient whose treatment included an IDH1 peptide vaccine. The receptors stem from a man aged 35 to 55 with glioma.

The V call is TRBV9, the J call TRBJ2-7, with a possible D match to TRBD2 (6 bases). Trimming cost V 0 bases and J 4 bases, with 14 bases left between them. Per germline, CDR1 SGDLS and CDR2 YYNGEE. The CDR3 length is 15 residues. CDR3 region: CASSVAPGEQYEQYF. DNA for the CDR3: TGTGCCAGCAGCGTAGCCCCGGGGGAGCAATACGAGCAGTACTTC.

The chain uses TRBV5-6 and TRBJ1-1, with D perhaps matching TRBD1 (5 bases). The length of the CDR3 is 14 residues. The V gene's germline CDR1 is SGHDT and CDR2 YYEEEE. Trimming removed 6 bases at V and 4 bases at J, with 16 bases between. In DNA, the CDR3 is TGTGCCAGCATGAAGGGGTTGAGGAGCACTGAAGCTTTCTTT. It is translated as CASMKGLRSTEAFF.